A selection of T cell receptor beta chains follows, all from one sample in a study of blood T cells in healthy people across ages. MiXCR was run by TCRdb on the 5' RACE reads, yielding one entry per CDR3 protein. The data hold some 1,000,000 distinct CDR3 sequences, with roughly 24% observed a single time. This same sample was also taken into another study, of T cells of mothers and their children.

The sample taken for sequencing was blood. The origin of the receptors is a girl aged 2-10 years in good health. Both conserved end residues are part of each CDR3. A D gene is named only where the DNA matches it firmly. A row's size may be missing; if present it is once, few, many or a size class.

V,D,J,size,DNA,CDR3
TRBV29-1,NA,TRBJ2-5,many,TGCAGCGTTGAGAGGCTTGAGGAGACCCAGTACTTC,CSVERLEETQYF
TRBV11-2,TRBD2,TRBJ2-3,few,TGTGCCAGCAGCTTAGAGATAGCGGGAGGGCGTAGAGTGGGAGATACGCAGTATTTT,CASSLEIAGGRRVGDTQYF
TRBV7-8,TRBD1,TRBJ2-5,NA,TGTGCCAGCAGCTTAGCGGGACAGAAAGAGACCCAGTACTTC,CASSLAGQKETQYF
TRBV5-6,NA,TRBJ1-5,few,TGTGCCAGCAGCTTGTCAGGGGCAGGGAATCAGCCCCAGCATTTT,CASSLSGAGNQPQHF
TRBV13,TRBD1,TRBJ2-1,NA,TGTGCCAGCAGCGACGGACAGGGGTGGAATGAGCAGTTCTTC,CASSDGQGWNEQFF
TRBV4-3,NA,TRBJ2-2,NA,TGCGCCAGCAGCCAGTTAAGGGGGGGTATCGGGGAGCTGTTTTTT,CASSQLRGGIGELFF
TRBV6-1,NA,TRBJ1-2,few,TGTGCCAGCAGTGAACAGGGGCTTAACTATGGCTACACCTTC,CASSEQGLNYGYTF
TRBV12-3/TRBV12-4,NA,TRBJ2-1,NA,TGTGCCAGCAGTAGTAAATGGGAGGGGGAGTATGAGCAGTTCTTC,CASSSKWEGEYEQFF
TRBV3-1,NA,TRBJ1-2,few,TGTGCCAGCAGCCAAGGGAAACAGCCTGGCTACACCTTC,CASSQGKQPGYTF
TRBV6-6,NA,TRBJ2-1,many,TGTGCCAGCAGTCCCAGGGACAATGAGCAGTTCTTC,CASSPRDNEQFF
TRBV11-2,TRBD2,TRBJ2-3,NA,TGTGCCAGCAGTTCCGGACTAGCGGCACTACCAAGCACAGATACGCAGTATTTT,CASSSGLAALPSTDTQYF
TRBV2,NA,TRBJ2-7,NA,TGTGCCAGCAAGATGAGCTCCTACGAGCAGTACTTC,CASKMSSYEQYF
TRBV9,NA,TRBJ2-7,NA,TGTGCCAGCAGCGTAGGTGGCGGGGTCGACTACGAGCAGTACTTC,CASSVGGGVDYEQYF
TRBV20-1,TRBD2,TRBJ2-1,many,TGCAGTGCTTTACTTGGACTAGCGGGCCACAATGAGCAGTTCTTC,CSALLGLAGHNEQFF
TRBV20-1,TRBD1,TRBJ2-7,NA,TGCAGTGCCGCGCGGGACAGGGTCAACGAGCAGTACTTC,CSAARDRVNEQYF
TRBV29-1,TRBD2,TRBJ2-7,few,TGCAGCGTTGTCGAGCGGGGCTACGAGCAGTACTTC,CSVVERGYEQYF
TRBV2,TRBD2,TRBJ2-4,few,TGTGCCAGCAGTGAAGAGTCTGGACTAGCGGGAGCTAATCAGTACTTC,CASSEESGLAGANQYF
TRBV20-1,TRBD2,TRBJ2-1,NA,TGCAGTGCTAGAGGTTCTAGCGGGGGCAATTTCAATGAGCAGTTCTTC,CSARGSSGGNFNEQFF
TRBV6-6,NA,TRBJ2-5,NA,TGTGCCAGCAGGGACAGTGGTAGCGGCAAAGAGGCCCAGTACTTC,CASRDSGSGKEAQYF
TRBV11-2,TRBD1,TRBJ2-4,NA,TGTGCCAGCAGCTTAATGGGGTCAGGGGGAAGGAACATTCAGTACTTC,CASSLMGSGGRNIQYF
TRBV6-2/TRBV6-3,NA,TRBJ2-3,NA,TGTGCCAGCAGTTACGATGAAAATACGCAGTATTTT,CASSYDENTQYF
TRBV7-2,TRBD1,TRBJ2-5,few,TGTGCCAGCAGCCCCAAGACAGGGCAAGGGACCCAGTACTTC,CASSPKTGQGTQYF
TRBV7-6,NA,TRBJ2-3,NA,TGTGCCAGCAGCTTACACACATCAGATACGCAGTATTTT,CASSLHTSDTQYF
TRBV2,NA,TRBJ2-7,NA,TGTGCCGCCAGGAACAGTCACTACGAGCAGTACTTC,CAARNSHYEQYF
TRBV12-3/TRBV12-4,NA,TRBJ1-2,NA,TGTGCCAGCAGTTTGAACCCTATATGGGGCTACACCTTC,CASSLNPIWGYTF
TRBV10-3,TRBD2,TRBJ2-1,NA,TGTGCCATCAATTCCGGGACTAGCCGACCCAATGAGCAGTTCTTC,CAINSGTSRPNEQFF
TRBV4-3,TRBD1,TRBJ1-1,NA,TGCGCCAGCAGCCAACAGGGGGGGGTAGCTGAAGCTTTCTTT,CASSQQGGVAEAFF
TRBV6-6,NA,TRBJ2-1,few,TGTGCCAGCACCGGGGAGCCTGGGAACAATGAGCAGTTCTTC,CASTGEPGNNEQFF
TRBV4-3,NA,TRBJ1-4,NA,TGCGCCAGCAGCCAAGAATCAGGGTTGGGAGAAAAACTGTTTTTT,CASSQESGLGEKLFF
TRBV7-2,TRBD1,TRBJ2-1,NA,TGTGCCAGCAGTTCATCGGGACAGGGGTCCTTTCTTTTTTCGGATGAGCAGTTCTTC,CASSSSGQGSFLFSDEQFF
TRBV11-1,TRBD1,TRBJ2-5,few,TGTGCCAGCAGTTGGGAGTTCGGACAGGGACAAGAGACCCAGTACTTC,CASSWEFGQGQETQYF
TRBV6-4,TRBD2,TRBJ2-1,many,TGTGCCAGCAGTGACTCTGGGGGGGAGTTCCACAATGAGCAGTTCTTC,CASSDSGGEFHNEQFF
TRBV5-4,NA,TRBJ2-3,few,TGTGCCAGCAGTGCCGTGGGGATCACAGATACGCAGTATTTT,CASSAVGITDTQYF
TRBV15,TRBD1,TRBJ2-7,NA,TGTGCCACCAGCAGAGGCTCAGGGGGCTACGAGCAGTACTTC,CATSRGSGGYEQYF
TRBV6-5,TRBD1,TRBJ1-4,NA,TGTGCCAGCACCTCGGGCGGACAGGGATCTGAAAAACTGTTTTTT,CASTSGGQGSEKLFF
TRBV18,TRBD1,TRBJ2-5,NA,TGTGCCAGCTCACCTAGAACAGGGGTCGAAGAGACCCAGTACTTC,CASSPRTGVEETQYF
TRBV7-8,TRBD1,TRBJ2-5,once,TGTGCCAGCACCGAGTTATCCCGCTGGACAGGGGAAGAGACCCAGTACTTC,CASTELSRWTGEETQYF
TRBV5-1,NA,TRBJ1-1,few,TGCGCCAGCAGCTTGGATCCGTCTACTGAAGCTTTCTTT,CASSLDPSTEAFF
TRBV2,TRBD2,TRBJ2-1,NA,TGTGCCACCCTGGGAGCTACTAGCGGGGGCCGGGAGCAGTTCTTC,CATLGATSGGREQFF
TRBV20-1,NA,TRBJ2-7,NA,TGCAGTGTACTACAAGCGGGCAGCTCCTACGAGCAGTACTTC,CSVLQAGSSYEQYF
TRBV29-1,TRBD1,TRBJ1-5,few,TGCAGCGCTGGGGACAGGGGGTATCAGCCCCAGCATTTT,CSAGDRGYQPQHF
TRBV4-2,NA,TRBJ2-1,NA,TGTGCCAGCAGCCAAGAATTCCGTGACTTAAGCTCCTACAATGAGCAGTTCTTC,CASSQEFRDLSSYNEQFF
TRBV6-4,NA,TRBJ2-3,NA,TGTGCCAGCAGAGATACTATAGCCCGACCAGATACGCAGTATTTT,CASRDTIARPDTQYF
TRBV10-2,NA,TRBJ2-1,NA,TGCGCCAGCAGTGAGTCGATGAGTTGGCCCTACAATGAGCAGTTCTTC,CASSESMSWPYNEQFF
TRBV29-1,NA,TRBJ1-1,few,TGCAGCGTTGAGGCCAGGAACACTGAAGCTTTCTTT,CSVEARNTEAFF
TRBV7-6,TRBD1,TRBJ2-7,many,TGTGCCATCACTGCCGGGACAGGGCCGGACGAGCAGTACTTC,CAITAGTGPDEQYF
TRBV13,NA,TRBJ1-4,NA,TGTGCCAGCAGCCCACCCACCGGGGGTGAAAAACTGTTTTTT,CASSPPTGGEKLFF